One and the same sample provided the 27 T cell receptor beta chains below, sequenced in a study of shared clonotypes between healthy human individuals. The table came from immunoSEQ multiplex PCR; TCRdb's copy has only in-frame clones and leaves some out. The data show about 470,000 clones, roughly 80% seen once. The sample taken for sequencing was PBMCs. The origin of the receptors is a woman between 40 and 50 years old in good health. Some clones in this sample may be carry-over from other donors' samples.

This clone was counted many times. CDR3 amino acids: CASSLGTGTRSTEAFF. The CDR3 nucleotides are TGTGCCAGCAGCCTTGGGACAGGGACGAGGAGCACTGAAGCTTTCTTT. The rearrangement uses TRBV11-3 and TRBJ1-1; TRBD1 matches at 9 bases. V was pared by 5 bases and J by 4 bases, with 11 bases of the junction left unmatched. This CDR3 spans 16 amino acids. Germline V gene data show CDR1 as SGHNT and CDR2 as YENEEA.

This clone occurred once. The chain joins TRBV18 to TRBJ2-5, with D perhaps TRBD1 or TRBD2 (6 bases each). Germline V gene sequence: CDR1 KGHSH, CDR2 LQKENI. This CDR3 has 15 amino acids. V dropped 1 base and J dropped 0 bases, with 9 bases sitting between them. The CDR3 here is CASSPQGGYQETQYF. In nucleotides, the CDR3 is TGTGCCAGCTCACCACAGGGGGGCTACCAAGAGACCCAGTACTTC. Variable domain in full (rest from reference TRBV18 and TRBJ2-5): NAGVMQNPRHLVRRRGQEARLRCSPMKGHSHVYWYRQLPEEGLKFMVYLQKENIIDESGMPKERFSAEFPKEGPSILRIQQVVRGDSAAYFCASSPQGGYQETQYFGPGTRLLVL.

The chain employs TRBV5-1 and TRBJ2-3; 12 bases fit TRBD2. The CDR3 sequence is 15 residues long. With 0 bases clipped from V and 5 bases from J, the junction kept 1 base outside the gene matches. Germline CDR1 SGHRS, CDR2 YFSETQ. The CDR3 here is CASSLVLAGGDTQYF. The CDR3 DNA follows: TGCGCCAGCAGCTTGGTACTAGCGGGAGGAGATACGCAGTATTTT.

Comment on this clone: The sample carries other DNA sequences with the same CDR3. The chain recombines TRBV9 with TRBJ2-1; D gene unclear. There are 15 residues in the CDR3. Germline V gene sequence: CDR1 SGDLS, CDR2 YYNGEE. V lost 1 base to trimming and J lost 2 bases, with 10 bases between them. The CDR3 is CASSVSGLAYNEQFF. The CDR3 region has the DNA TGTGCCAGCAGCGTATCGGGCCTAGCCTACAATGAGCAGTTCTTC.

The V and J genes are TRBV28 and TRBJ2-5; tentative D call: TRBD1 (6 bases). V lost 3 bases, J lost 2 bases, and 22 bases lay in between. Germline-derived CDR1 and CDR2 are MDHEN and SYDVKM. This CDR3 is 18 amino acids long. The CDR3 DNA reads TGTGCCAGCAGTTTCCCCTTCGGACAGAGGACTCAACAAGAGACCCAGTACTTC. It encodes CASSFPFGQRTQQETQYF.

V usage is TRBV9 and J usage is TRBJ2-7; D ambiguous. The V end lost 4 bases, the J end lost 5 bases, and 16 bases lay between the germline ends. The CDR3 covers 14 residues. Germline CDR1 reads SGDLS; CDR2 reads YYNGEE. This chain's CDR3 is CASSPDPNTDEQYF. Here the CDR3 DNA reads TGTGCCAGCAGCCCAGACCCGAACACAGACGAGCAGTACTTC.

The chain's CDR3 is CASSRPGLAGGNEQFF. DNA of the CDR3: TGTGCCAGCAGTAGACCCGGACTAGCGGGAGGGAATGAGCAGTTCTTC. J is TRBJ2-1 and V is TRBV2; TRBD2 matches 15 bases. J was trimmed by 7 bases and V by 5 bases; bases with no gene match: 6. The CDR3 contains 16 residues. Germline values: CDR1 SNHLY, CDR2 FYNNEI.

This chain connects TRBV19 to TRBJ2-1, with D tentatively TRBD1 or TRBD2 (5 bases each). Germline lookup yields CDR1 LNHDA and CDR2 SQIVND (reference sequence). V lost 2 bases, J lost 9 bases, and 11 bases lay in between. The CDR3 length is 13 residues. CDR3 sequence: CASSISSGGEQFF. CDR3 nucleotides: TGTGCCAGTAGTATAAGTAGTGGGGGTGAGCAGTTCTTC.

This clone is a singleton in its sample. The chain carries TRBV11-2 and TRBJ2-5, with 12 bases lining up with TRBD2. The junction had 6 bases not matched to a gene; V was cut back by 6 bases and J by 4 bases. The CDR3 is made up of 15 amino acids. CDR1 and CDR2 (germline): SGHAT, FQNNGV. As DNA, the CDR3 is TGTGCCAGCAGACAACAGGGACTAGCGGGAGAGACCCAGTACTTC. Protein: CASRQQGLAGETQYF.

The V gene is TRBV7-3, the J gene TRBJ1-2; 9 bases fit TRBD1. Germline CDR1 is SGHTA and CDR2 is FQGTGA. V dropped 3 bases and J dropped 6; count of bases not matched to a gene: 2. The CDR3 covers 13 residues. The CDR3 loop reads CASSLGTGNGYTF. CDR3 nucleotide sequence: TGTGCCAGCAGCTTGGGGACAGGGAATGGCTACACCTTC.

V gene TRBV11-1 combines with J gene TRBJ2-1; 9 bases line up with TRBD2. Germline CDR1 is SGHAT and CDR2 is FQDESV (reference sequence). The CDR3 has 16 residues. V gave up 4 bases and J gave up 4 bases; unmatched junction bases: 8. The CDR3 region is CASSSLEAGGYNEQFF. CDR3 bases: TGTGCCAGCAGCTCCCTCGAAGCGGGAGGTTACAATGAGCAGTTCTTC.

The chain has TRBV5-1 and TRBJ2-5, with TRBD2 matching over 7 bases. The CDR3 is 15 residues long. The V gene's germline CDR1 is SGHRS and CDR2 YFSETQ. Trimming removed 1 base from V and 5 bases from J; junction bases left unmatched: 8. Written as DNA, the CDR3 is TGCGCCAGCAGCTTGATGGACGGGGGGTCGGAGACCCAGTACTTC. It yields the protein CASSLMDGGSETQYF.

This clone has a single count. V usage is TRBV4-2 and J usage is TRBJ1-2; 7 bases line up with TRBD1. This CDR3 has 22 amino acids. The junction had 27 bases not matched to a gene; V was cut back by 2 bases and J by 3 bases. Germline assignment: CDR1 LGHNA and CDR2 YNFKEQ. CDR3 nucleotide sequence: TGTGCCAGCAGCCAATGGGACAGATCCATAACTTTCGGGGGGATCCTTGACTATGGCTACACCTTC. It specifies CASSQWDRSITFGGILDYGYTF.

This clone was seen a single time. V and J are TRBV5-5 and TRBJ2-7, with 8 bases identical to TRBD1. CDR1 and CDR2 (germline): SGHKS, YYEKEE (reference sequence). V lost 2 bases and J lost 4; bases outside the gene matches: 5. The CDR3 length is 14 residues. CDR3 amino acids: CASSFRTGLYEQYF. In nucleotides, the CDR3 is TGTGCCAGCAGCTTCCGGACAGGGTTGTACGAGCAGTACTTC.

This clone was seen repeatedly, ten times or more. The same CDR3 can be traced to other DNA sequences in this sample. This chain joins TRBV7-3 and TRBJ2-1; 11 positions agree with TRBD2. Trimming took 3 bases from V and 7 from J; bases not matched to a gene: 5. This CDR3 is built from 15 residues. The germline V gene has CDR1 SGHTA and CDR2 FQGTGA. CDR3 in amino acids: CASSLVLAGANEQFF. The CDR3 DNA follows: TGTGCCAGCAGCTTGGTACTAGCGGGGGCGAATGAGCAGTTCTTC.

The chain links TRBV18 to TRBJ1-4, with D possibly TRBD1 on 5 matching bases. CDR3 length: 15 amino acids. Germline V gene sequence: CDR1 KGHSH, CDR2 LQKENI. V lost 0 bases, J lost 5 bases, and 10 bases lay in between. CDR3 region: CASSPPGLRNEKLFF. The CDR3 DNA reads TGTGCCAGCTCACCACCGGGGCTGAGAAATGAAAAACTGTTTTTT.

The rearrangement uses TRBV5-1 and TRBJ2-5; TRBD2 aligns across 7 bases. The ends lost 4 bases at V and 2 bases at J; junction bases unmatched: 5. This CDR3 has 14 residues. Looked up from germline, CDR1 is SGHRS and CDR2 is YFSETQ. Here the CDR3 reads CASSPAGSQETQYF. In DNA form, the CDR3 reads TGCGCCAGCAGCCCAGCGGGGTCACAAGAGACCCAGTACTTC.

In its sample, this clone was seen once. This sequence joins TRBV19 and TRBJ2-1; 11 nucleotides match TRBD2. The length of the CDR3 is 15 residues. CDR1 and CDR2 from the germline V gene are LNHDA and SQIVND (reference sequence). V gave up 3 bases and J gave up 9 bases; unmatched junction bases: 7. The DNA of the CDR3 is TGTGCCAGTAGTATTATGGTAGCGGGAGGGAGTGAGCAGTTCTTC. The encoded protein is CASSIMVAGGSEQFF.

Regarding this clone: Compared with germline, one end of the junction differs, possibly owing to a read error. V is TRBV7-7 and J is TRBJ2-5, with TRBD1 matching over 9 bases. The CDR3 runs 14 residues. The germline CDR1 and CDR2 sequences are SSHAT and FNYEAQ (reference sequence). DNA for the CDR3: TGTGCTAGCAGCACACAGGGGGCAGAAGAGACCCAGTACTTC. The encoded protein is CASSTQGAEETQYF.

The chain employs TRBV10-1 and TRBJ2-1, with D perhaps assigned TRBD1 or TRBD2 (5 bases each). CDR1 is WNHNN and CDR2 is SYGVQD in the germline V gene (reference sequence). V shed 4 bases and J shed 7 bases, with 14 bases lying between them. The CDR3 runs to 14 residues. Here the CDR3 reads CASSAGAGANEQFF. CDR3 DNA: TGCGCCAGCAGTGCCGGGGCTGGCGCGAATGAGCAGTTCTTC.

The chain couples TRBV5-4 to TRBJ2-7; 8 bases fit TRBD2. Germline V gene lookup returns CDR1 SGHNT and CDR2 YYREEE (reference sequence). This CDR3 has 15 residues. V lost 0 bases, J lost 2 bases, and 4 bases stayed unmatched. The CDR3 region has the DNA TGTGCCAGCAGCTTGGCCGGGAGGGCCACCTACGAGCAGTACTTC. Its protein is CASSLAGRATYEQYF.

V is TRBV2 and J is TRBJ1-1; D gene ambiguous. The CDR3 runs 13 residues. The ends were cut back, 7 bases at V and 1 base at J, with 10 bases in the middle. Per the germline V gene, CDR1 is SNHLY and CDR2 is FYNNEI. CDR3 in amino acids: CASMRAANTEAFF. The DNA of the CDR3 is TGTGCCAGCATGCGGGCAGCGAACACTGAAGCTTTCTTT.

This clone appeared a few times. The rearrangement uses TRBV6-1 and TRBJ2-7, with TRBD2 as a possible D gene (6 bases). Trimming took off 4 bases at V and 1 base at J, with 17 bases between the two ends. Germline CDR1 and CDR2: MNHNS and SASEGT. The CDR3 has 16 amino acids. CDR3 DNA: TGTGCCAGCAGTGGTAAATCGGGGGTAAATTCCTACGAGCAGTACTTC. This gives the protein CASSGKSGVNSYEQYF.

This clone came up a few times. The chain employs TRBV2 and TRBJ2-6; D is ambiguous. Trimming left V 4 bases short and J 0 bases short, with 4 bases between. This CDR3 comprises 14 residues. Germline loops: CDR1 SNHLY, CDR2 FYNNEI. CDR3 in amino acids: CASSGDSGANVLTF. DNA for the CDR3: TGTGCCAGCAGTGGGGACTCTGGGGCCAACGTCCTGACTTTC. Variable domain in full (rest from reference TRBV2 and TRBJ2-6): EPEVTQTPSHQVTQMGQEVILRCVPISNHLYFYWYRQILGQKVEFLVSFYNNEISEKSEIFDDQFSVERPDGSNFTLKIRSTKLEDSAMYFCASSGDSGANVLTFGAGSRLTVL.

The chain combines TRBV28 with TRBJ2-7; no clear D gene. Germline V CDR1 and CDR2: MDHEN, SYDVKM. CDR3 length: 14 amino acids. V dropped 4 bases and J dropped 4 bases, with 14 bases sitting between them. CDR3: CASSSPPQRYEQYF. In DNA, the CDR3 is TGTGCCAGCAGTTCACCCCCCCAGCGTTACGAGCAGTACTTC.

The V call is TRBV27, the J call TRBJ1-1; D is ambiguous. Germline V gene data show CDR1 as MNHEY and CDR2 as SMNVEV (reference sequence). Trimming cost V 1 base and J 1 base, with 7 bases left between them. CDR3 length: 14 amino acids. CDR3 loop: CASSLWATNTEAFF. The CDR3 nucleotides read TGTGCCAGCAGTTTATGGGCAACGAACACTGAAGCTTTCTTT.

CDR3 nucleotide sequence: TGCGCCAGCATACAGGGTCGAATGAACACTGAAGCTTTCTTT. It specifies CASIQGRMNTEAFF. The V call is TRBV10-1, the J call TRBJ1-1; TRBD1 might be the D (6 bases). Germline V gives CDR1 WNHNN, CDR2 SYGVQD (reference sequence). V lost 7 bases and J lost 0, with 12 bases in between. The length of the CDR3 is 14 residues.